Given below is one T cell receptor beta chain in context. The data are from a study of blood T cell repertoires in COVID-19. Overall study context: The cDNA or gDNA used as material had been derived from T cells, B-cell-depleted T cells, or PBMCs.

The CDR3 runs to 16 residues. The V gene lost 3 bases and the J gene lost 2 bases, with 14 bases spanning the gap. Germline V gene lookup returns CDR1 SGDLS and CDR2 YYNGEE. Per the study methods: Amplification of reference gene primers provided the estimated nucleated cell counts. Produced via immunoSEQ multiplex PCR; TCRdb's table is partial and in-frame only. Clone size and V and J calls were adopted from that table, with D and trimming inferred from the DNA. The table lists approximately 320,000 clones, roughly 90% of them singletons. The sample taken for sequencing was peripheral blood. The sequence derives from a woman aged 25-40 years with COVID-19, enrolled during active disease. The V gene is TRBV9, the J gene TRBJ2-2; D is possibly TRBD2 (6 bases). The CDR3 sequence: CASSDRLGANTGELFF. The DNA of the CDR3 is TGTGCCAGCAGCGATCGACTAGGGGCAAACACCGGGGAGCTGTTTTTT.